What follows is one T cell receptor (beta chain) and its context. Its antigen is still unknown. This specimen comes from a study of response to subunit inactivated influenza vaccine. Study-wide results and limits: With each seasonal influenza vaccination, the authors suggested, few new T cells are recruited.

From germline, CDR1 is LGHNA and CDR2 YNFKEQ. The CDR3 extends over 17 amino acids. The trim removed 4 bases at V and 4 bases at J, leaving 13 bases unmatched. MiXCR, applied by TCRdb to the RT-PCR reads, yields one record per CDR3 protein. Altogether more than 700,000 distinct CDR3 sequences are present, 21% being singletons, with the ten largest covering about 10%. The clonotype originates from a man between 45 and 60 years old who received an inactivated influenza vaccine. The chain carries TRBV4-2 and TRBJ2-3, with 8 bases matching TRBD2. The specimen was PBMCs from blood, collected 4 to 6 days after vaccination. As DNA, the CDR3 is TGTGCCAGCAGCCTGGGCGGTGGCGGGGGGTCCTCAGATACGCAGTATTTT. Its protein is CASSLGGGGGSSDTQYF.